This T cell receptor (beta chain) emerged from a study of a mutant IDH1 vaccine in newly diagnosed glioma. Study-level background: Vaccination began 4-6 weeks post radiotherapy alone, or with temozolomide cycles. Prior therapy was radiotherapy, temozolomide, or both; most received both.

Noted time point: week 23, last vaccination. Vaccinated patients received 300 ug of mutant IDH1 20-mer peptide per dose, with topical imiquimod. The donors had new WHO grade 3 or 4 astrocytomas; these were IDH1-mutant and ATRX-lost. Study-level points and caveats: Pseudoprogression apparently tracked independently of changes in top peripheral T cell clonotypes.

Generated by immunoSEQ multiplex PCR, the TCRdb table keeps only in-frame clones and is missing some. Counted here are roughly 43,000 clones, roughly 80% occurring once; the ten biggest clones make up 2.4%. The ends were cut back, 3 bases at V and 5 bases at J, with 12 bases in the middle. The CDR3 has 14 residues. Germline V gene data show CDR1 as SGHRS and CDR2 as YFSETQ. Concerning this clone: The antigen is undetermined.

The receptor's source is a woman between 18 and 30 years old with glioma. Some clones in this sample may be carry-over from other donors' samples. The chain uses TRBV5-1 and TRBJ1-5; D is ambiguous. The sample was PBMCs, taken from a glioma patient whose treatment included an IDH1 peptide vaccine. The CDR3 DNA sequence: TGCGCCAGCAGCTGGGGAGTCGGGGATCAGCCCCAGCATTTT. It yields the protein CASSWGVGDQPQHF.